The rows below give T cell receptor beta chains drawn from one sample of a study of response to subunit inactivated influenza vaccine. TCRdb re-called the RT-PCR reads through MiXCR, storing one row per CDR3 protein. The repertoire includes more than 700,000 distinct CDR3 sequences, over 20% of them detected once, and roughly a tenth sits in the top ten. Here the sequenced sample was PBMCs from blood, taken approximately 5 days after vaccination. These receptors all come from a man aged 45-60 years who received an inactivated influenza vaccine. Each CDR3 is given with its conserved first and last residue. Each record gives: CDR3 DNA, CDR3 protein, V gene, J gene, D gene, clone size. D genes are given only for firm matches. The size entry is marked missing in some rows and otherwise reads once, few, many or a size class.

TGTGCCATCGGGAGGCAGGGCCACGAGCAGTACTTC	CAIGRQGHEQYF	TRBV10-3	TRBJ2-7	-	few
TGTGCCAGCACCATCACGGGGGGAATAGGCGAGCAGTACTTC	CASTITGGIGEQYF	TRBV6-1	TRBJ2-7	TRBD2	-
TGCAGCGTTGAAGATCGGGGTCAGGGGGACGAGCAGTACTTC	CSVEDRGQGDEQYF	TRBV29-1	TRBJ2-7	TRBD1	many
TGTGCCAGCAGCTCCCGGACAGGGAAAGCGTCTGGGGCCAACGTCCTGACTTTC	CASSSRTGKASGANVLTF	TRBV5-6	TRBJ2-6	TRBD1	-
TGTGCCACCAGTGATTCTGGACAGGGGGCGTACGGTGAGCAGTTCTTC	CATSDSGQGAYGEQFF	TRBV24-1	TRBJ2-1	TRBD1	few
TGTGCCAGCAGACAGATGGGGGGTCACGAGCAGTACTTC	CASRQMGGHEQYF	TRBV11-2	TRBJ2-7	-	-
TGTGCCACCAGTGATTTCACACAAAAGGAGACCCAGTACTTC	CATSDFTQKETQYF	TRBV24-1	TRBJ2-5	-	-
TGTGCCAGCAGTGTTGACGGACCCGGGAACACTGAAGCTTTCTTT	CASSVDGPGNTEAFF	TRBV6-2/TRBV6-3	TRBJ1-1	-	-
TGTGCCAGCAGTGAGGTCCTTTTCTCCTACGAGCAGTACTTC	CASSEVLFSYEQYF	TRBV2	TRBJ2-7	-	-
TGTGCCAGCAGCCCAGTAAAGGACTATGGCTACACCTTC	CASSPVKDYGYTF	TRBV12-3/TRBV12-4	TRBJ1-2	-	few
TGTGCCAGCAGCCAAGAAAATAATGAGACCCAGTACTTC	CASSQENNETQYF	TRBV3-1	TRBJ2-5	-	-
TGCGCCAGCAGCTTGGAGCCTAGCAATCAGCCCCAGCATTTT	CASSLEPSNQPQHF	TRBV5-1	TRBJ1-5	-	-
TGTGCCACCAGTGATTACGGACAGGCGAACACCGGGGAGCTGTTTTTT	CATSDYGQANTGELFF	TRBV24-1	TRBJ2-2	TRBD1	-
TGTGCTAGCAGATCGGCGCAGGGTACCGGGGAGCTGTTTTTT	CASRSAQGTGELFF	TRBV7-7	TRBJ2-2	-	-
TGTGCCAGCAGCGTAGGGACAGCAAGGGAGACCCAGTACTTC	CASSVGTARETQYF	TRBV9	TRBJ2-5	-	-
TGTGCCAGCAGCAAAGAAGCGGGGCTCTACAATGAGCAGTTCTTC	CASSKEAGLYNEQFF	TRBV21-1	TRBJ2-1	-	-
TGTGCCAGCAGATGGAGTAGCGACCCAACCTACGAGCAGTACTTC	CASRWSSDPTYEQYF	TRBV28	TRBJ2-7	-	-
TGTGCCAGCAGACAGACAGGGGCCTTTTTCTACGAGCAGTACTTC	CASRQTGAFFYEQYF	TRBV28	TRBJ2-7	TRBD1	-
TGTGCCAGCAGCTTAGCGTGGGCAGACAATGAGCAGTTCTTC	CASSLAWADNEQFF	TRBV7-2	TRBJ2-1	-	few
TGTGCCAGCAGCGTAGAGCCGATGAACACTGAAGCTTTCTTT	CASSVEPMNTEAFF	TRBV9	TRBJ1-1	-	-
TGTGCCAGCAGACACCGGACGGTCGATCAGCCCCAGCATTTT	CASRHRTVDQPQHF	TRBV6-1	TRBJ1-5	-	-
TGTGCCAGCAGGGGATTTCTCGACGAGCAGTACTTC	CASRGFLDEQYF	TRBV28	TRBJ2-7	-	-
TGTGCCAGCAGCTTAGGCCCCGGGGCCTACAATGAGCAGTTCTTC	CASSLGPGAYNEQFF	TRBV11-2	TRBJ2-1	-	-
TGTGCCAGCAGCTTAGGCCTAGCGGGATTTATGCAGTATTTT	CASSLGLAGFMQYF	TRBV7-3	TRBJ2-3	TRBD2	few
TGTGCCAGCAGTTACTGGCAGGTCACAGATACGCAGTATTTT	CASSYWQVTDTQYF	TRBV6-2/TRBV6-3	TRBJ2-3	-	-
TGTGCCAGCAGCCCAGACAGGGACCCAAGGGGTGGCTACACCTTC	CASSPDRDPRGGYTF	TRBV7-9	TRBJ1-2	TRBD1	few
TGTGCCAGCAGCGTAGTCGGGAGCGGTAATGAGCAGTTCTTC	CASSVVGSGNEQFF	TRBV9	TRBJ2-1	-	few
TGCAGTGCTAGAGCGGGGACAGGGACTAACGAGCAGTACTTC	CSARAGTGTNEQYF	TRBV20-1	TRBJ2-7	TRBD1	many
TGTGCCAGCAGTCACTCTGAGGAAGAGACCCAGTACTTC	CASSHSEEETQYF	TRBV27	TRBJ2-5	-	few
TGTGCCAGCAGCTTGGGGACAGCCCTAAAAACCTACGAGCAGTACTTC	CASSLGTALKTYEQYF	TRBV7-2	TRBJ2-7	TRBD1	few
TGTGCCATCAGTGAACAAACCGGGACTAGCGGGAGAGGGAACACCGGGGAGCTGTTTTTT	CAISEQTGTSGRGNTGELFF	TRBV10-3	TRBJ2-2	TRBD2	-
TGCGCCAGCAGCTTGGTTGGGGACTCTCCTATGAGCTACACCTTC	CASSLVGDSPMSYTF	TRBV5-1	TRBJ1-2	-	few
TGCGCCAGCAGGACAGGGGCGGTCTATGGCTACACCTTC	CASRTGAVYGYTF	TRBV5-1	TRBJ1-2	TRBD1	-
TGTGCCAGCAGTCCGGGCCCAAATCAGCCCCAGCATTTT	CASSPGPNQPQHF	TRBV5-1	TRBJ1-5	-	many
TGCGCCAGCAGCTTGGGGGATAGCACAGATACGCAGTATTTT	CASSLGDSTDTQYF	TRBV5-1	TRBJ2-3	-	many
TGTGCCAGCAGTTACTCCCTAGCCTCCACCGGGGAGCTGTTTTTT	CASSYSLASTGELFF	TRBV6-5	TRBJ2-2	-	-
TGCAGTGCTAGAGTCGGGGGGGGCTACAATGAGCAGTTCTTC	CSARVGGGYNEQFF	TRBV20-1	TRBJ2-1	TRBD2	many
TGCGCCAGCAGCAAAGGACAGGGGGCGGGGGCCAATGAGCAGTTCTTC	CASSKGQGAGANEQFF	TRBV5-1	TRBJ2-1	TRBD1	many
TGTGCCTGGGAGGGGGCGGTGGATGAGCAGTTCTTC	CAWEGAVDEQFF	TRBV30	TRBJ2-1	TRBD1	-
TGCAGTGAAGAGTATCCGATCTCCTACAATGAGCAGTTCTTC	CSEEYPISYNEQFF	TRBV20-1	TRBJ2-1	-	few
TGTGCCAGCAGCAATACAGGGGACAATGAGCAGTTCTTC	CASSNTGDNEQFF	TRBV12-3/TRBV12-4	TRBJ2-1	TRBD1	many
TGTGCCAGCAGTTTTCTCCCGACAGGAAAACAGGAGCAGTTCTTC	CASSFLPTGKQEQFF	TRBV6-5	TRBJ2-1	-	many
TGTGCCAGCTCGGCCGGTAGAACTAGCACAGATACGCAGTATTTT	CASSAGRTSTDTQYF	TRBV18	TRBJ2-3	-	-